This record looks at one TCR beta chain sequence and its context. Its matching antigen is unknown. V was trimmed by 3 bases and J by 11 bases, leaving 16 bases between them. Germline CDR1 and CDR2: SGHTA and FQGNSA. CDR3 length: 13 amino acids. These data come from a study of T cell responses to AZD1222 COVID-19 vaccine. Overall study context: Second-dose timings of about 4 or about 12 weeks were pooled. The study's findings and limits: Spike was spanned by vaccine-associated CD4 TCRs, which were dominant at 160-218 and 743-854.

TCRdb's copy holds only in-frame clones and misses some; the assay was immunoSEQ multiplex PCR. The repertoire holds 90,000 to 150,000 clones, with approximately 83% as singletons. The chain is built from TRBV7-2 and TRBJ1-1, with D uncertain. The material was peripheral blood, obtained on day 0 of AZD1222 vaccination. The sequence derives from an adult in good health. The CDR3 is CASSLQSSTEAFF. As DNA, the CDR3 is TGTGCCAGCAGCTTGCAGTCGAGCACCGAGGCTTTCTTT.